This TCR beta chain was retrieved from a study of blood T cells in healthy people across ages. Study-wide points: PBMCs that were unsorted prevented a conclusive naive versus antigen-experienced comparison.

The CDR3 contains 18 residues. V was pared by 2 bases and J by 1 base, with 20 bases between. Germline V CDR1 and CDR2: SGHVS, FQNEAQ. PCR was performed a second time for about 7 to 11 cycles using a sample-barcoded 5' primer and a J-beta primer mix. Each of the cDNA molecules was tagged by a template-switch adaptor with 12 random nucleotides. TCRdb processed the 5' RACE reads anew with MiXCR; each CDR3 protein has one entry. The sample shows around 800,000 distinct CDR3 sequences, roughly 50% of them seen only once. Per-sample PBMC isolation yielded at least 7 million cells. Note on this clonotype: Its matching antigen is unknown.

The V and J genes are TRBV7-8 and TRBJ1-1, with D perhaps TRBD1 (6 bases). The receptor was isolated from a man older than 75 in good health. The sample comprised blood. CDR3 loop: CASSLNSGWGPQNTEAFF. Here the CDR3 DNA reads TGTGCCAGCAGCTTAAACAGTGGGTGGGGGCCACAGAACACTGAAGCTTTCTTT.